This TCR beta chain comes out of a study of cytomegalovirus exposure and HLA in healthy donors. The PCR made use of 60 Vbeta and 13 Jbeta primers. Clones were read by immunoSEQ multiplex PCR, and TCRdb kept only the in-frame ones, dropping some. The sample consists of 120,000 or so clones, over 65% of them appearing once. Germline V gene lookup returns CDR1 SNHLY and CDR2 FYNNEI. The CDR3 sequence is 11 residues long. Trimming removed 7 bases from V and 4 bases from J, with 7 bases in between. The sequencing sample was made of PBMCs. V usage is TRBV2 and J usage is TRBJ1-2; D ambiguous. The TCR originated in a young man in good health and CMV-seropositive. CDR3 coding DNA: TGTGCCAGCAACGAGGCCTATGGCTACACCTTC. Translating gives CASNEAYGYTF.